This entry describes one T cell receptor (beta chain). Study processing details: By means of reference gene primer amplification, nucleated cell counts were estimated. Libraries were prepared by immunoSEQ multiplex PCR; TCRdb keeps only in-frame clonotypes and omits some of them. Clonal size and the V and J genes are those of that table, whereas D and trimming came from the DNA. The sample lists roughly 200,000 clones, 75% to 85% seen once, with about 6.9% in the top ten. This record comes from a study of blood T cell repertoires in COVID-19. Study-wide context: The samples span acute and convalescent COVID-19 from the United States, Italy and Spain. PBMCs, B-cell-depleted T cells, or T cells were the source of the cDNA or gDNA that made up the material.

Sequencing was done on a sample of peripheral blood. The origin of this receptor is a man in his 60s with acute or convalescent COVID-19.

For the CDR3, the DNA is TGCGCCAGCAGCTTGGGGACTAGCGGGGGGGCAGGAGATACGCAGTATTTT. Translating it yields CASSLGTSGGAGDTQYF. The chain couples TRBV5-1 to TRBJ2-3; TRBD2 aligns across 15 bases. Germline V CDR1 and CDR2: SGHRS, YFSETQ. The CDR3 runs 17 residues. V lost 0 bases to trimming and J lost 5 bases; unmatched junction nucleotides: 4.